These 8 T cell receptor beta chains originate from one sample sequenced in a study of cytomegalovirus exposure and HLA in healthy donors. Primers included in the PCR were 60 Vbeta and 13 Jbeta primers. Clones were sequenced by immunoSEQ multiplex PCR, and TCRdb holds only the in-frame ones, with some missing. The sample holds 120,000 to 150,000 clones; more than 75% are singletons and the top ten take almost 4%. What was sequenced was PBMCs. These receptors came from a man aged 18 to 29 in good health and CMV-seronegative.

This chain uses TRBV5-1 with TRBJ2-1, with TRBD2 matching 13 bases. Germline lookup yields CDR1 SGHRS and CDR2 YFSETQ. V dropped 4 bases and J dropped 8; count of bases not matched to a gene: 6. The CDR3 is 15 residues long. For the CDR3, the DNA is TGCGCCAGCAGCACTCGGACTAGCGGGAGTTATGAGCAGTTCTTC. This sequence encodes CASSTRTSGSYEQFF.

This clone was recorded a few times. The chain joins TRBV6-1 to TRBJ2-5; D may be TRBD2 (7 bases). The J call is doubtful: the DNA matches TRBJ2-7 better. The germline V gene has CDR1 MNHNS and CDR2 SASEGT. The CDR3 spans 13 residues. This CDR3 reads CASSERGGYEQYF. CDR3 nucleotides: TGTGCCAGCAGTGAGAGGGGGGGCTACGAGCAGTACTTC.

The chain carries TRBV7-2 and TRBJ2-7, with 7 bases fitting TRBD2. V dropped 4 bases and J dropped 5; count of bases not matched to a gene: 11. The CDR3 runs to 15 residues. Germline values: CDR1 SGHTA, CDR2 FQGNSA. The CDR3 bases are TGTGCCAGCAGCTCCTACCAACTCGGGACTAACGAGCAGTACTTC. Amino acid sequence: CASSSYQLGTNEQYF.

The chain links TRBV2 to TRBJ1-5; D ambiguous. CDR1 and CDR2 from the germline V gene are SNHLY and FYNNEI. Trimming took off 0 bases at V and 0 bases at J, with 18 bases between the two ends. The CDR3 spans 19 residues. In nucleotides, the CDR3 is TGTGCCAGCAGTGAAGCGCTAAGAGTGACACGGGATAGCAATCAGCCCCAGCATTTT. Amino acids: CASSEALRVTRDSNQPQHF. The variable domain in full, with the rest retrieved from reference TRBV2 and TRBJ1-5, is EPEVTQTPSHQVTQMGQEVILRCVPISNHLYFYWYRQILGQKVEFLVSFYNNEISEKSEIFDDQFSVERPDGSNFTLKIRSTKLEDSAMYFCASSEALRVTRDSNQPQHFGDGTRLSIL.

J is TRBJ2-1 and V is TRBV9; TRBD2 matches 15 bases. V trimming: 3 bases; J trimming: 3 bases; junction bases outside the gene matches: 10. CDR1 is SGDLS and CDR2 is YYNGEE in the germline V gene. This CDR3 region has 19 residues. CDR3 sequence (DNA): TGTGCCAGCAGCGGTCCCGGGACTAGCGGGGGGACAAACTACAATGAGCAGTTCTTC. Translated, it gives CASSGPGTSGGTNYNEQFF.

The chain has TRBV19 and TRBJ1-2, with 9 bases lining up with TRBD1. Per germline, CDR1 LNHDA and CDR2 SQIVND (reference sequence). The CDR3 covers 14 residues. After removal of 6 bases from V and 7 bases from J, the junction contained 9 bases not matched to a gene. As DNA, the CDR3 is TGTGCCAGTAGCACAGGGGGCGCGGTCGGTGGCTACACCTTC. This sequence encodes CASSTGGAVGGYTF.

The gene calls are TRBV6-1 and TRBJ2-3, with 12 bases lining up with TRBD2. Germline trimming cut 3 bases from V and 4 bases from J; bases unmatched to any gene: 2. The V gene's germline CDR1 is MNHNS and CDR2 SASEGT. CDR3 length equals 15 residues. In DNA, the CDR3 is TGTGCCAGCAGTGATTCTAGCGGGGGGGCAGATACGCAGTATTTT. Its translation is CASSDSSGGADTQYF.

V usage is TRBV6-1 and J usage is TRBJ2-3, with no clear D. V lost 6 bases to trimming and J lost 4 bases, with 8 bases between them. CDR1 is MNHNS and CDR2 is SASEGT in the germline V gene. This CDR3 has 12 residues. As DNA, the CDR3 is TGTGCCAGCAGGACGAGCGCAGATACGCAGTATTTT. This codes for CASRTSADTQYF.